This T cell receptor beta chain is from a study of T-cell memory formation after mild COVID-19. About the research overall: TCR clusters were mostly donor specific.

Researchers used 5'RACE with constant-segment primers to make TCR alpha and TCR beta cDNA libraries that carry sample barcodes and UMIs. From the 5' RACE reads, TCRdb called clonotypes with MiXCR, one entry per CDR3 protein. The repertoire holds a few hundred thousand distinct CDR3 sequences, with roughly 18% as singletons. The study, taken as a whole, reports: Contracting CD4+ clones sat mainly in CM and EM; CD8+ in EMRA. While clones contracting from day 15 to 85 were balanced between CD4 and CD8, later expanders leaned CD4+.

Germline values: CDR1 MNHEY, CDR2 SVGAGI. The CDR3 totals 13 residues. Trimming shortened V by 8 bases and J by 3 bases, and 8 bases separated the two germline ends. There are many counts of this clonotype. No antigen is known for it. This chain joins TRBV6-5 and TRBJ1-6, with D perhaps TRBD1 (5 bases). Sequencing was performed on PBMCs or a T cell subset sorted from them (not recorded which). The clonotype originates from a man aged 18 to 30 who had mild COVID-19 (a few samples of this study predate the infection). Cell type and time point are not known. In DNA, the CDR3 is TGTGCCAGCGGGGCCTACTATAATTCACCCCTCCACTTT. This translates into CASGAYYNSPLHF.